These 20 T cell receptor beta chains came from one sample sequenced in a study of blood T cells in healthy people across ages. The authors ran a second PCR of 7 to 11 cycles using a sample-barcoded 5' primer and a J-beta primer mix. One entry per CDR3 protein, called by TCRdb with MiXCR from the 5' RACE reads. The data contain 850,000 to 1,000,000 distinct CDR3 sequences, 48% of them singletons. Sequencing was carried out using blood. The receptors derive from a man aged 25-45 years in good health.

This clonotype was observed a few times. The chain has TRBV7-9 and TRBJ2-1; perhaps TRBD1 as D (6 bases). The J call may not be correct, given that the DNA end is closer to TRBJ2-7. CDR3 size: 16 residues. Germline V gene lookup returns CDR1 SEHNR and CDR2 FQNEAQ (reference sequence). The CDR3 protein is CASSLKGVSSYNEQYF. As DNA, the CDR3 is TGTGCCAGCAGCTTGAAGGGGGTGAGCTCCTACAATGAGCAGTACTTC.

Details on this clonotype: A much larger clone lies a single base off, so this may be a read error. This rearrangement joins TRBV11-2 to TRBJ2-5, with D unclear. This CDR3 region has 13 residues. V lost 4 bases, J lost 7 bases, and 13 bases lay in between. The germline CDR1 and CDR2 sequences are SGHAT and FQNNGV. For the CDR3, the DNA is TGTGCCAGCAGCTGCGACATGGCCGGGACCCAGTACTTC. It is translated as CASSCDMAGTQYF.

This clonotype was seen more than once but under ten times. The rearrangement uses TRBV2 and TRBJ2-5; D might be TRBD2 (5 bases). CDR1 and CDR2 from the germline V gene are SNHLY and FYNNEI. The CDR3 loop spans 15 amino acids. Trimming cost V 5 bases and J 9 bases, with 22 bases left between them. The CDR3 coding sequence is TGTGCCAGCAGTACTCCGGGAAGACTGGAAACGGCCCAGTACTTC. This gives the protein CASSTPGRLETAQYF. Full variable domain (remainder filled in from reference TRBV2 and TRBJ2-5): EPEVTQTPSHQVTQMGQEVILRCVPISNHLYFYWYRQILGQKVEFLVSFYNNEISEKSEIFDDQFSVERPDGSNFTLKIRSTKLEDSAMYFCASSTPGRLETAQYFGPGTRLLVL.

V usage is TRBV6-5 and J usage is TRBJ2-7; tentatively, D is TRBD1 (5 bases). Trimming left V 2 bases short and J 0 bases short, with 8 bases between. Germline V gene lookup returns CDR1 MNHEY and CDR2 SVGAGI. The CDR3 is 14 amino acids. The DNA for the CDR3 is TGTGCCAGCAGTTACAATCAGGGCTCCTACGAGCAGTACTTC. Amino acids: CASSYNQGSYEQYF.

This clonotype was seen only a few times. The chain recombines TRBV5-1 with TRBJ2-1; the match to TRBD1 covers 8 bases. Germline V CDR1 and CDR2: SGHRS, YFSETQ. V shed 6 bases, J shed 9 bases, and the junction held 20 bases outside the gene matches. The CDR3 has 17 amino acids. The CDR3 loop reads CASTQHTPGTGLSEQFF. The CDR3 coding sequence is TGCGCCAGCACCCAACATACACCCGGGACAGGCCTTAGTGAGCAGTTCTTC.

This clonotype has a handful of counts. The rearrangement links TRBV6-5 to TRBJ2-5; possible D gene TRBD1, 6 bases. The germline gives CDR1 MNHEY, CDR2 SVGAGI. The CDR3 covers 15 residues. V was pared by 0 bases and J by 9 bases, with 17 bases between. The CDR3 protein is CASSYSVLQGHAQYF. The CDR3 nucleotides are TGTGCCAGCAGTTACTCGGTGCTGCAGGGACATGCCCAGTACTTC.

This clonotype was seen a handful of times. The chain employs TRBV12-3 or TRBV12-4 and TRBJ1-1, with a tentative D call TRBD1 (5 bases). V was trimmed by 6 bases and J by 3 bases, leaving 11 bases between them. The CDR3 consists of 13 residues. The CDR3 is CASRSRGDTEAFF. CDR3 in DNA: TGTGCCAGCAGATCCCGGGGGGACACTGAAGCTTTCTTT.

This clonotype was seen once. The chain is built from TRBV12-3 or TRBV12-4 and TRBJ2-3, with 8 bases matching TRBD2. Losses at the gene ends were 3 bases for V and 4 bases for J; bases not matched to a gene: 6. The CDR3 runs 15 residues. CDR3 sequence (DNA): TGTGCCAGCAGTTTTAGACGAGCGGGGGCAGATACGCAGTATTTT. It specifies CASSFRRAGADTQYF.

The J gene is TRBJ1-3, the V gene TRBV27; TRBD1 matches 7 bases. The junction had 5 bases not matched to a gene; V was cut back by 2 bases and J by 7 bases. Germline V gene lookup returns CDR1 MNHEY and CDR2 SMNVEV (reference sequence). The CDR3 has 14 residues. CDR3 in DNA: TGTGCCAGCAGTTTAAACCGGGACAGCAACACCATATATTTT. This sequence encodes CASSLNRDSNTIYF.

The chain carries TRBV4-2 and TRBJ2-5; D is ambiguous. CDR3 size: 14 residues. Germline CDR1 reads LGHNA; CDR2 reads YNFKEQ. Trimming removed 0 bases at V and 0 bases at J, with 5 bases between. The CDR3 reads CASSQDQNQETQYF. Written as DNA, the CDR3 is TGTGCCAGCAGCCAAGATCAAAACCAAGAGACCCAGTACTTC.

This clonotype was seen ten or more times. The gene calls are TRBV3-1 and TRBJ2-7, with D perhaps matching TRBD1 (6 bases). The CDR3 totals 13 residues. The germline V gene encodes CDR1 LGHDT and CDR2 YNNKEL (reference sequence). The V gene lost 1 base and the J gene lost 7 bases, with 11 bases spanning the gap. The CDR3 reads CASSQGPQGEQYF. The CDR3 DNA reads TGTGCCAGCAGCCAAGGACCTCAGGGGGAGCAGTACTTC.

This chain connects TRBV7-3 to TRBJ2-2; the match to TRBD2 covers 9 bases. The CDR3 runs 19 residues. Germline loops: CDR1 SGHTA, CDR2 FQGTGA. V shed 4 bases, J shed 3 bases, and the junction held 15 bases outside the gene matches. This chain's CDR3 is CASSSKPVPRGGYTGELFF. In DNA, the CDR3 is TGTGCCAGCAGCTCAAAGCCGGTTCCGCGGGGGGGTTACACCGGGGAGCTGTTTTTT.

In this sample, this clonotype turned up a few times. One junction end disagrees with the germline gene, perhaps due to a read error. The V gene is TRBV20-1, the J gene TRBJ2-7; tentatively, D is TRBD1 or TRBD2 (5 bases each). Germline V CDR1 and CDR2: DFQATT, SNEGSKA (reference sequence). This CDR3 has 15 amino acids. This chain's CDR3 is CSARKSQGRAYKQYF. The CDR3 DNA sequence: TGCAGTGCTAGAAAGAGTCAGGGACGTGCCTACAAGCAGTACTTC.

J is TRBJ2-5 and V is TRBV4-1, with 8 bases aligning to TRBD2. V was clipped by 4 bases and J by 5 bases; unmatched bases: 15. Germline loops: CDR1 MGHRA, CDR2 YSYEKL. This CDR3 is built from 17 residues. In DNA, the CDR3 is TGCGCCAGCAGCCGAGTTAGTGGCGGGGGGCGGCTTGAGACCCAGTACTTC. It specifies CASSRVSGGGRLETQYF.

The CDR3 loop is CSADAGGGTQYF. The CDR3 nucleotides are TGCAGTGCGGACGCGGGGGGCGGTACGCAGTATTTT. V usage is TRBV20-1 and J usage is TRBJ2-3; 8 bases match TRBD2. CDR1 is DFQATT and CDR2 is SNEGSKA in the germline V gene (reference sequence). This CDR3 has 12 residues. V was pared by 6 bases and J by 8 bases, with 7 bases of the junction left unmatched.

In the case of this clonotype: At one end the junction does not follow the germline gene, possibly because of a read error. The V gene is TRBV27, the J gene TRBJ1-4, with a weak D call TRBD1 (5 bases). CDR3 size: 14 residues. The germline gives CDR1 MNHEY, CDR2 SMNVEV (reference sequence). The CDR3 region is CASSLWGGNEKLFF. The DNA of the CDR3 is TGCGCCAGCAGTTTATGGGGGGGTAATGAAAAACTGTTTTTT.

This chain uses TRBV14 with TRBJ1-4, with D tentatively TRBD1 (5 bases). Germline-derived CDR1 and CDR2 are SGHDN and FVKESK. The CDR3 covers 13 residues. The germline V and J ends were trimmed by 4 bases and 6 bases, with 9 bases remaining between them. CDR3 loop: CASSPGLDEKLFF. Here the CDR3 DNA reads TGTGCCAGCAGCCCGGGACTGGATGAAAAACTGTTTTTT.

The rearrangement uses TRBV20-1 and TRBJ2-1; 8 bases are shared with TRBD1. The CDR3 has 13 residues. Germline-derived CDR1 and CDR2 are DFQATT and SNEGSKA (reference sequence). CDR3 residues: CNTYRGAYNEQFF. The CDR3 bases are TGCAATACTTACAGGGGGGCCTACAATGAGCAGTTCTTC.

The V and J genes are TRBV7-9 and TRBJ1-4; D is unclear. Germline loops: CDR1 SEHNR, CDR2 FQNEAQ (reference sequence). The CDR3 contains 14 residues. V was shortened by 7 bases and J by 0 bases, with 9 bases between the two germline ends. The DNA for the CDR3 is TGTGCCAGCACGGCGCGGTCAACTAATGAAAAACTGTTTTTT. This sequence encodes CASTARSTNEKLFF.

Concerning this clonotype itself: One junction end does not reproduce the germline sequence, and a read error may be involved. V is TRBV7-7 and J is TRBJ2-5; unclear D gene. The CDR3 is 13 amino acids. Germline loops: CDR1 SSHAT, CDR2 FNYEAQ (reference sequence). The chain's CDR3 is CASSLSPNNEQYF. CDR3 DNA sequence: TGTGCTAGCAGCTTATCACCCAACAATGAGCAGTACTTC.